This entry lists 24 T cell receptor beta chains sequenced from one sample in a study of T cells after yellow fever vaccination. TCRdb analysed the 5' RACE reads with MiXCR anew, one entry per CDR3 protein. The data hold about 85,000 distinct CDR3 sequences, with less than 15% observed a single time. Specimen: CD8+ T cells not binding an NS4B(214-222) dextramer, sorted from PBMCs, collected more than 20 days after the first yellow fever vaccination. These receptors were obtained from a man aged 18-30 years who received the YFV17D yellow fever vaccine.

The sample holds a few counts of this clonotype. The V call is TRBV6-2 or TRBV6-3, the J call TRBJ2-3; D gene ambiguous. V was trimmed by 5 bases and J by 2 bases, leaving 14 bases between them. The germline V gene has CDR1 MNHEY and CDR2 SVGEGT. This CDR3 has 15 residues. The CDR3 is CASSPNPGATDTQYF. The CDR3 region has the DNA TGTGCCAGCAGTCCCAACCCCGGAGCCACAGATACGCAGTATTTT.

This clonotype was seen a few times. The V gene is TRBV11-2, the J gene TRBJ1-1, with D uncertain. V lost 5 bases to trimming and J lost 10 bases, with 11 bases between them. The CDR3 is made up of 11 amino acids. CDR1 and CDR2 from the germline V gene are SGHAT and FQNNGV. The CDR3 coding sequence is TGTGCCAGCAGCGAAATCCGTGGAGCTTTCTTT. Its protein product is CASSEIRGAFF.

This clonotype has more than one count but fewer than ten. This chain connects TRBV4-3 to TRBJ2-1, with D perhaps matching TRBD1 (5 bases). Trimming pared 0 bases from V and 5 bases from J, leaving 17 bases between. The germline CDR1 and CDR2 sequences are LGHNA and YSLEER. This CDR3 has 17 amino acids. CDR3 region: CASSQDRAGMSNNEQFF. Here the CDR3 DNA reads TGCGCCAGCAGCCAAGATAGGGCAGGGATGTCGAACAATGAGCAGTTCTTC.

The chain employs TRBV20-1 and TRBJ1-1; a weak D match, TRBD1 (5 bases). Trimming cost V 5 bases and J 4 bases, with 14 bases left between them. This CDR3 spans 13 amino acids. Germline V gene lookup returns CDR1 DFQATT and CDR2 SNEGSKA (reference sequence). The CDR3 nucleotides are TGCAGTGCTCCATGGGGGGGGGGCACTGAAGCTTTCTTT. Translating gives CSAPWGGGTEAFF.

In its sample, this clonotype was seen a few times. The J gene is TRBJ2-3, the V gene TRBV7-9, with 13 bases matching TRBD2. From germline, CDR1 is SEHNR and CDR2 FQNEAQ (reference sequence). This CDR3 comprises 16 residues. V lost 3 bases to trimming and J lost 4 bases; unmatched junction nucleotides: 4. CDR3 protein: CASSFGLAGVADTQYF. For the CDR3, the DNA is TGTGCCAGCAGCTTTGGACTAGCGGGGGTCGCAGATACGCAGTATTTT.

The chain joins TRBV9 to TRBJ1-2; the D is unclear. Trimming stripped 4 bases from V and 2 bases from J, with 12 bases between. The CDR3 runs 14 residues. Germline V gene sequence: CDR1 SGDLS, CDR2 YYNGEE. The CDR3 loop reads CASSSRPTNYGYTF. The DNA for the CDR3 is TGTGCCAGCAGCTCCCGACCGACCAACTATGGCTACACCTTC.

This chain links TRBV29-1 with TRBJ2-2; 7 nucleotides align to TRBD2. Germline values: CDR1 SQVTM, CDR2 ANQGSEA. The CDR3 spans 12 residues. V shed 7 bases, J shed 8 bases, and the junction held 7 bases outside the gene matches. The CDR3 is CSATGGSGELFF. CDR3 bases: TGCAGCGCCACGGGGGGTTCGGGGGAGCTGTTTTTT.

The sample holds a few counts of this clonotype. The rearrangement uses TRBV4-1 and TRBJ1-5; D uncertain. The length of the CDR3 is 13 residues. The germline CDR1 and CDR2 sequences are MGHRA and YSYEKL. Trimming removed 1 base from V and 7 bases from J, with 8 bases in between. CDR3 in DNA: TGCGCCAGCAGCCAAGGGAGGGCCCAGCCCCAGCATTTT. Translating it yields CASSQGRAQPQHF.

This clonotype showed up many times. The J gene is TRBJ2-1, the V gene TRBV12-3 or TRBV12-4; either TRBD1 or TRBD2 may supply D (5 bases each). This CDR3 has 12 residues. The V end lost 8 bases, the J end lost 8 bases, and 13 bases lay between the germline ends. The CDR3 coding sequence is TGTGCCAGCCGAGGGGCTAGGCATGAGCAGTTCTTC. This translates into CASRGARHEQFF.

This chain connects TRBV12-3 or TRBV12-4 to TRBJ2-1, with D hard to call. The CDR3 extends over 12 amino acids. The V end was cut by 1 base, the J end by 8 bases, with 6 bases between. The CDR3 here is CASSLDAYEQFF. CDR3 sequence (DNA): TGTGCCAGCAGTTTAGACGCCTATGAGCAGTTCTTC.

This sequence joins TRBV10-3 and TRBJ2-4; 8 nucleotides match TRBD1. CDR3 length: 17 amino acids. V shed 3 bases, J shed 4 bases, and the junction held 11 bases outside the gene matches. Per germline, CDR1 ENHRY and CDR2 SYGVKD. CDR3 nucleotides: TGTGCCATCAGTGAAGAGAGGTATGGACAGGGAAAAAACATTCAGTACTTC. Translated: CAISEERYGQGKNIQYF.

The sample holds a few counts of this clonotype. This chain uses TRBV5-8 with TRBJ2-6, with no clear D. V shed 3 bases and J shed 2 bases, with 9 bases lying between them. This CDR3 is built from 15 residues. Germline CDR1 SGHTS, CDR2 YDEGEE. The CDR3 nucleotides read TGTGCCAGCAGCTATGGACGGACTGGGGCCAACGTCCTGACTTTC. This encodes CASSYGRTGANVLTF.

This sequence joins TRBV20-1 and TRBJ2-1; D is possibly TRBD2 (6 bases). Trimming left V 3 bases short and J 4 bases short, with 7 bases between. Germline lookup yields CDR1 DFQATT and CDR2 SNEGSKA (reference sequence). This CDR3 contains 12 residues. The CDR3 loop reads CSASGGYNEQFF. In DNA form, the CDR3 reads TGCAGTGCTAGCGGGGGATACAATGAGCAGTTCTTC.

This clonotype was seen only a few times. The V and J genes are TRBV6-2 or TRBV6-3 and TRBJ2-1; a possible D gene is TRBD1 (5 bases). The CDR3 runs to 15 residues. CDR1 and CDR2 from the germline V gene are MNHEY and SVGEGT. V dropped 2 bases and J dropped 3 bases, with 11 bases sitting between them. For the CDR3, the DNA is TGTGCCAGCAGTTACGGCCAGGGATACTACAATGAGCAGTTCTTC. As protein: CASSYGQGYYNEQFF.

This clonotype showed up just a few times. V is TRBV18 and J is TRBJ1-1; D is undetermined. Trimming took 3 bases from V and 6 from J, leaving 11 bases between them. The CDR3 sequence is 13 residues long. Germline-derived CDR1 and CDR2 are KGHSH and LQKENI. Here the CDR3 reads CASSPGPNAEAFF. The CDR3 nucleotides read TGTGCCAGCTCACCCGGTCCCAACGCTGAAGCTTTCTTT.

A note on this clonotype: Its ends do not fully match the called genes, so a read error is possible. The genes are TRBV4-2 and TRBJ2-1; 9 nucleotides agree with TRBD2. CDR3 length equals 16 residues. Looked up from germline, CDR1 is LGHNA and CDR2 is YNFKEQ. This chain's CDR3 is CVSSQDTRGGADEQFF. DNA of the CDR3: TGTGTCAGCAGCCAAGATACTCGCGGGGGGGCGGATGAGCAGTTCTTC.

The V call is TRBV4-1, the J call TRBJ2-3; D not resolved. The CDR3 length is 13 residues. Germline V gene sequence: CDR1 MGHRA, CDR2 YSYEKL. V lost 0 bases to trimming and J lost 4 bases, with 5 bases between them. The CDR3 spells CASSQDGPDTQYF. For the CDR3, the DNA is TGCGCCAGCAGCCAAGATGGTCCAGATACGCAGTATTTT.

This clonotype occurred a few times. This rearrangement joins TRBV18 to TRBJ2-5, with 12 bases that match TRBD2. The V and J ends lost 7 bases and 1 base, in that order; junction bases with no gene match: 13. CDR1 KGHSH and CDR2 LQKENI come from the germline V gene. The CDR3 covers 18 residues. CDR3 nucleotides: TGTGCCAGCTGCCGGACTAGCGGGGCGTCTACGCCCCAAGAGACCCAGTACTTC. Translation gives CASCRTSGASTPQETQYF.

This clonotype showed up just a few times. Germline is not matched at one junction end, which may reflect a read error. V is TRBV7-2 and J is TRBJ2-7; 7 nucleotides line up with TRBD1. There are 15 residues in the CDR3. CDR1 and CDR2 (germline): SGHTA, FQGNSA. The CDR3 protein is CASSLEGDSSSEQYF. CDR3 coding DNA: TGTGCCAGCAGCTTAGAAGGGGACAGTTCCTCCGAGCAGTACTTC.

This chain links TRBV6-1 with TRBJ2-3, with D perhaps TRBD1 (5 bases). CDR3 length equals 13 residues. The V gene lost 6 bases and the J gene lost 0 bases, with 7 bases spanning the gap. Germline V gene data show CDR1 as MNHNS and CDR2 as SASEGT. The CDR3 loop reads CASSRQSTDTQYF. The CDR3 DNA reads TGTGCCAGCAGCCGACAGAGCACAGATACGCAGTATTTT.

J is TRBJ2-3 and V is TRBV9; 10 positions agree with TRBD2. Germline lookup yields CDR1 SGDLS and CDR2 YYNGEE. Unmatched junction bases numbered 10, after V lost 0 bases and J lost 6 bases. This CDR3 has 17 amino acids. Here the CDR3 DNA reads TGTGCCAGCAGCGTAGAAGGGCGAGCGGGGGGGTTGGATACGCAGTATTTT. Its protein product is CASSVEGRAGGLDTQYF. The whole variable domain, filled in from reference TRBV9 and TRBJ2-3, reads DSGVTQTPKHLITATGQRVTLRCSPRSGDLSVYWYQQSLDQGLQFLIQYYNGEERAKGNILERFSAQQFPDLHSELNLSSLELGDSALYFCASSVEGRAGGLDTQYFGPGTRLTVL.

This clonotype was picked up a small number of times. The rearrangement uses TRBV7-3 and TRBJ2-3; D may correspond to TRBD1 or TRBD2 (6 bases each). CDR1 SGHTA and CDR2 FQGTGA come from the germline V gene. V lost 5 bases to trimming and J lost 1 base, with 16 bases between them. The CDR3 loop spans 16 amino acids. DNA of the CDR3: TGTGCCAGCAGCACAGGACAGTCGGGGGGCACAGATACGCAGTATTTT. This codes for CASSTGQSGGTDTQYF.

This clonotype has just a few counts. The V gene is TRBV6-2 or TRBV6-3, the J gene TRBJ1-5; D unresolved. The CDR3 runs to 14 residues. Germline CDR1 reads MNHEY; CDR2 reads SVGEGT. V was trimmed by 4 bases and J by 2 bases, leaving 9 bases between them. CDR3 region: CASSLNRGNQPQHF. DNA of the CDR3: TGTGCCAGCAGTTTAAATCGGGGCAATCAGCCCCAGCATTTT.

The rearrangement joins TRBV6-2 or TRBV6-3 to TRBJ2-1; 7 nucleotides match TRBD2. The CDR3 is 13 amino acids. The germline CDR1 and CDR2 sequences are MNHEY and SVGEGT. J gave up 1 base and V 10 bases, and 4 bases lay outside the gene matches. CDR3 nucleotides: TGTGCCACCGGGGAGGGTTCCTACAATGAGCAGTTCTTC. Amino acids: CATGEGSYNEQFF.